This T cell receptor beta chain was documented in a study of T cell responses to AZD1222 COVID-19 vaccine. As regards this clone: Its antigen is as yet unknown.

The repertoire was sequenced with immunoSEQ multiplex PCR; TCRdb's copy has only in-frame clones and lacks some. The data contain approximately 110,000 clones, about 87% of them singletons. Study observations and caveats: Per reports, nearly half of all spike-specific TCRs target regions that are unmutated in variants. Repertoire sampling was restricted to post-peak T cell response timepoints. Across spike, vaccine-associated CD4 TCRs were found, dominant at 160-218 and 743-854.

The V gene lost 5 bases and the J gene lost 0 bases, with 14 bases spanning the gap. The CDR3 totals 15 residues. Germline assignment: CDR1 SEHNR and CDR2 FQNEAQ (reference sequence). This TCR was recovered from an adult in good health. This rearrangement joins TRBV7-9 to TRBJ2-7; tentatively, D is TRBD1 or TRBD2 (5 bases each). The input for sequencing was peripheral blood, taken on day 0 of AZD1222 vaccination. CDR3 DNA: TGTGCCAGCAGCCGTTCGGGACGGAGCTCCTACGAGCAGTACTTC. Translation: CASSRSGRSSYEQYF. The full variable domain, in which reference TRBV7-9 and TRBJ2-7 provide the parts outside the CDR3, is DTGVSQNPRHKITKRGQNVTFRCDPISEHNRLYWYRQTLGQGPEFLTYFQNEAQLEKSRLLSDRFSAERPKGSFSTLEIQRTEQGDSAMYLCASSRSGRSSYEQYFGPGTRLTVT.